The clone carrying this T cell receptor (beta chain) was detected a few times. Its specificity is not known. One entry per CDR3 protein, called by TCRdb with MiXCR from the reads. The sample has hundreds of thousands of distinct CDR3 sequences, less than 35% seen once. These data belong to a study of T cell repertoires in cytomegalovirus infection. Whole-study context: CMV epitopes in the study were HLA-C-restricted (recently identified) and HLA-B-restricted (well studied).

This CDR3 is built from 17 residues. In germline, CDR1 is SNHLY, CDR2 FYNNEI. With V trimmed by 7 bases and J by 0 bases, 7 bases remained unmatched. The receptor was isolated from a human donor in good health (CMV status not recorded). Some clones in this sample may be carry-over from other donors' samples. This chain uses TRBV2 with TRBJ2-6, with 9 bases identical to TRBD1. The input for sequencing was cultured CD8+ T cells from PBMCs, taken from culture after CMV antigen stimulation. The CDR3 here is CASIPGQGGSGANVLTF. The CDR3 DNA is TGTGCCAGCATCCCGGGACAGGGTGGCTCTGGGGCCAACGTCCTGACTTTC.